The 10 T cell receptor beta chains listed next were all sequenced from one sample in a study of blood T cell repertoires in COVID-19. Sequencing was performed with immunoSEQ multiplex PCR; in TCRdb, only in-frame clones are kept and a portion is missing. Among 200,000 or so clones, about 80% were seen once, and the ten largest hold about 2.3%. Sequenced sample: peripheral blood. The source of these receptors is an older woman with acute or convalescent COVID-19.

This clone has just one count. The chain uses TRBV29-1 and TRBJ1-2, with D uncertain. V was pared by 2 bases and J by 7 bases, with 8 bases between. The CDR3 totals 11 residues. In germline, CDR1 is SQVTM, CDR2 ANQGSEA. In DNA form, the CDR3 reads TGCAGCGTTGAATCCGGTGCTGGCTACACCTTC. Amino acid sequence: CSVESGAGYTF.

The V call is TRBV27, the J call TRBJ1-4; tentatively, D is TRBD1 (6 bases). Trimming pared 5 bases from V and 4 bases from J, leaving 11 bases between. This CDR3 is 14 amino acids long. Germline CDR1 MNHEY, CDR2 SMNVEV (reference sequence). The CDR3 spells CASSPTGFNEKLFF. CDR3 bases: TGTGCCAGCAGTCCGACAGGTTTTAATGAAAAACTGTTTTTT. The full variable domain, with the rest looked up from reference TRBV27 and TRBJ1-4, is EAQVTQNPRYLITVTGKKLTVTCSQNMNHEYMSWYRQDPGLGLRQIYYSMNVEVTDKGDVPEGYKVSRKEKRNFPLILESPSPNQTSLYFCASSPTGFNEKLFFGSGTQLSVL.

Notes on this clone: The same CDR3 arises from other DNA sequences in this sample as well. The chain links TRBV5-1 to TRBJ2-7; 9 nucleotides align to TRBD1. This CDR3 region has 14 residues. Germline V gene lookup returns CDR1 SGHRS and CDR2 YFSETQ. The ends lost 4 bases at V and 2 bases at J; junction bases unmatched: 4. The CDR3 loop reads CASSLDRGAYEQYF. The CDR3 DNA is TGCGCCAGCAGCCTTGACAGGGGGGCCTACGAGCAGTACTTC.

CDR3 DNA: TGTGCCAGCACCCCGGACAGGGGAAGGAGCTACACCTTC. This sequence encodes CASTPDRGRSYTF. The rearrangement joins TRBV6-5 to TRBJ1-2; 9 nucleotides match TRBD1. V shed 7 bases, J shed 9 bases, and the junction held 9 bases outside the gene matches. The CDR3 sequence is 13 residues long. CDR1 is MNHEY, CDR2 SVGAGI, per germline.

As DNA, the CDR3 is TGCAGCGTTGAACCCCCCCGAGGCTGGGGCACAGATACGCAGTATTTT. This encodes CSVEPPRGWGTDTQYF. V usage is TRBV29-1 and J usage is TRBJ2-3; no definite D call. V shed 2 bases and J shed 1 base, with 16 bases lying between them. This CDR3 is built from 16 residues. The V gene's germline CDR1 is SQVTM and CDR2 ANQGSEA.

This rearrangement joins TRBV4-2 to TRBJ2-1, with D uncertain. Germline assignment: CDR1 LGHNA and CDR2 YNFKEQ. V was cut by 1 base and J by 5 bases, with 6 bases left in between. The CDR3 length is 13 residues. The DNA of the CDR3 is TGTGCCAGCAGCCAAGTCCCTGACAATGAGCAGTTCTTC. Protein product: CASSQVPDNEQFF.

This chain joins TRBV29-1 and TRBJ1-6; D not certain. The CDR3 spans 12 residues. The V end was cut by 6 bases, the J end by 9 bases, with 12 bases between. Germline values: CDR1 SQVTM, CDR2 ANQGSEA. The CDR3 DNA is TGCAGCGTGAGCGATGGAAGTTCACCCCTCCACTTT. The encoded protein is CSVSDGSSPLHF.

J is TRBJ2-2 and V is TRBV19, with 9 bases aligning to TRBD2. The CDR3 runs to 18 residues. Per germline, CDR1 LNHDA and CDR2 SQIVND (reference sequence). J was trimmed by 6 bases and V by 6 bases; bases with no gene match: 17. CDR3 coding DNA: TGTGCCAGTAGGCGCCCGCTGGCGGGGGGGCCAGGGCCCGGGGAGCTGTTTTTT. Residues: CASRRPLAGGPGPGELFF.

This clone was counted many times. The rearrangement uses TRBV7-2 and TRBJ2-3, with 7 bases lining up with TRBD1. The CDR3 runs 15 residues. The germline gives CDR1 SGHTA, CDR2 FQGNSA. The ends lost 2 bases at V and 9 bases at J; junction bases unmatched: 11. CDR3 coding DNA: TGTGCCAGCAGCTTACGTCGGGACAGCTTGGGGACGCAGTATTTT. Its translation: CASSLRRDSLGTQYF.

V usage is TRBV30 and J usage is TRBJ1-1; the match to TRBD1 covers 8 bases. The CDR3 loop spans 14 amino acids. Germline V gene data show CDR1 as GTSNPN and CDR2 as SVGIG (reference sequence). Trimming took 5 bases from V and 1 from J; bases not matched to a gene: 6. The CDR3 sequence is CAWVTGEENTEAFF. CDR3 in DNA: TGTGCCTGGGTGACAGGGGAAGAGAACACTGAAGCTTTCTTT.